The text below deals with one T cell receptor beta chain. Its antigen is unknown. CDR1 ENHRY and CDR2 SYGVKD come from the germline V gene. After removal of 0 bases from V and 11 bases from J, the junction contained 6 bases not matched to a gene. CDR3 length equals 14 residues. This record comes from a study of post-analysis software for immune sequencing data. Unique molecular identifiers were carried by the TCR beta cDNA libraries. Input populations of about 0.9 to 10 million T cells gave rise to approximately 500,000 cDNA molecules. TCRdb fed the PCR reads into MiXCR, producing one record per CDR3 protein. Altogether hundreds of thousands of distinct CDR3 sequences are present, approximately 59% being singletons, with the ten largest covering about 11%. Study results and limitations: Among roughly five TRBV segments more frequent in patients than controls were TRBV5-6, TRBV5-1 and TRBV20-1. Strong co-clustering by F measure was evident for samples that had been prepared in the same batch. Normalized Chao1 diversity was significantly reduced in patients versus controls.

V gene TRBV10-3 combines with J gene TRBJ2-5, with TRBD2 identical over 10 bases. The clonotype originates from a girl aged 2 to 9 with multiple sclerosis. Sequencing was done on a sample of blood. In nucleotides, the CDR3 is TGTGCCATCAGTGAGTCGCAGCGGGAGGGGTTTCAGTACTTC. Translation gives CAISESQREGFQYF.